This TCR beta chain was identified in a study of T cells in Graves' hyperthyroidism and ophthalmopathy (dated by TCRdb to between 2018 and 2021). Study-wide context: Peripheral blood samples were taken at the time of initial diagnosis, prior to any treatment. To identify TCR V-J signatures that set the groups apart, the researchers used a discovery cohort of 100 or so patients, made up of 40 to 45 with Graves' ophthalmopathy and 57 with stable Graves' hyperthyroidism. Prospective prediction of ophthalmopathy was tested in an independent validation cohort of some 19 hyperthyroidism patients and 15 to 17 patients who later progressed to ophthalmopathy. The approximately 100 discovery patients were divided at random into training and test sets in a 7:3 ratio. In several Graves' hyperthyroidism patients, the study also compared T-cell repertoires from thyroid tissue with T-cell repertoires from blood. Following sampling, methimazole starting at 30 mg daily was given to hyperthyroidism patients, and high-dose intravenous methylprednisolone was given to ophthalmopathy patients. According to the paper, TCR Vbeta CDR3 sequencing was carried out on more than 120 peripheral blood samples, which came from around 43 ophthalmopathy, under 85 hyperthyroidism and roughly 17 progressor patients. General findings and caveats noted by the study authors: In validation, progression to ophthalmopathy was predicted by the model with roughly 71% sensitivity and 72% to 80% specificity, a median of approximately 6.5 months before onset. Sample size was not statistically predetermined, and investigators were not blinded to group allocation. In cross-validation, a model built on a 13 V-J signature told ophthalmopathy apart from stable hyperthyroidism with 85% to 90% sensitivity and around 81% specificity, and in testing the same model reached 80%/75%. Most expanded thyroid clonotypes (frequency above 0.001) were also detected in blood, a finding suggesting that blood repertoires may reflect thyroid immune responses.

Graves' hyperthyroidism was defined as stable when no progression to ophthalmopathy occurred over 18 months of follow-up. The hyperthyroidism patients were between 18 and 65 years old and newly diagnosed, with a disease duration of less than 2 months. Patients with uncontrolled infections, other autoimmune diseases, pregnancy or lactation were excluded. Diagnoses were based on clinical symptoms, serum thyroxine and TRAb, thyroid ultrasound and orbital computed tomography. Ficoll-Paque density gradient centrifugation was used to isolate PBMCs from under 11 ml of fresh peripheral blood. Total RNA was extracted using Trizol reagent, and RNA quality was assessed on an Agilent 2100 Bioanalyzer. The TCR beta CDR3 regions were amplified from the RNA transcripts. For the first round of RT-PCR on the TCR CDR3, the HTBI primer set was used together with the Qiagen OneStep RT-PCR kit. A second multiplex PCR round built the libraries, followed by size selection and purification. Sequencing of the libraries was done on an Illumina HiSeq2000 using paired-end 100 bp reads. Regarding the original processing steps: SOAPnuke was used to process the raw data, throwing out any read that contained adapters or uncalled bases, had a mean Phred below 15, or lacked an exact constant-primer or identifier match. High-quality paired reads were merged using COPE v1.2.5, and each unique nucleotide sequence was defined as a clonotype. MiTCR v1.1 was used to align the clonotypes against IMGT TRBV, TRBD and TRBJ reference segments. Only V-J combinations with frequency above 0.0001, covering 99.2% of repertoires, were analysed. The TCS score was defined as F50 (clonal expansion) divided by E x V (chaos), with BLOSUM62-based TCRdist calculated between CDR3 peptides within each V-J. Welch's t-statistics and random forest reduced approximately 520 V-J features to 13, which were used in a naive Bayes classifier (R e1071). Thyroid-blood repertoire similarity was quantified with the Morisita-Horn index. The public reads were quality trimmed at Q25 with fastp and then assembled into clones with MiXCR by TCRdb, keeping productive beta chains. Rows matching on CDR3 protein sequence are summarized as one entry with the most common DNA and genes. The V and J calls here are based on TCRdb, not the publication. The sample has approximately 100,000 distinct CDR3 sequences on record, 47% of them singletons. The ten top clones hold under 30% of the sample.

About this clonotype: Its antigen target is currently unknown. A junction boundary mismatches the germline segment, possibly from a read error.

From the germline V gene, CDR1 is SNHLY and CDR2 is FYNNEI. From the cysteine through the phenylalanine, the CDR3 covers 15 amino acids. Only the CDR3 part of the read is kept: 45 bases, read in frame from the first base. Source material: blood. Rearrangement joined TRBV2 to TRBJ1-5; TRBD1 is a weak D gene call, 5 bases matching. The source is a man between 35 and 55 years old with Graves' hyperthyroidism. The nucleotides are TGTGCCAGCAGGCCAGGGCCTTATAGCAATCAGACCCAGCATTTT. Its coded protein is CASRPGPYSNQTQHF.